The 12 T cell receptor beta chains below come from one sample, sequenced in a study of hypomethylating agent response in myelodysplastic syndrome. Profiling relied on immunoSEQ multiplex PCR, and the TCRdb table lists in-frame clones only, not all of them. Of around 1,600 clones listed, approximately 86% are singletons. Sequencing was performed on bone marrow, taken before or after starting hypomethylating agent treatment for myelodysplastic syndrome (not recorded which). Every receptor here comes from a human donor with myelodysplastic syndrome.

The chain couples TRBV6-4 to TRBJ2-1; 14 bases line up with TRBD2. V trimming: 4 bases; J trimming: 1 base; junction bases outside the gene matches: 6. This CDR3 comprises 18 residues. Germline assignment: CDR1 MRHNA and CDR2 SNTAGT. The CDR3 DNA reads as TGTGCCAGCAGTGCCATCGGACTAGCGGGAGGTTCCTACAATGAGCAGTTCTTC. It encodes CASSAIGLAGGSYNEQFF.

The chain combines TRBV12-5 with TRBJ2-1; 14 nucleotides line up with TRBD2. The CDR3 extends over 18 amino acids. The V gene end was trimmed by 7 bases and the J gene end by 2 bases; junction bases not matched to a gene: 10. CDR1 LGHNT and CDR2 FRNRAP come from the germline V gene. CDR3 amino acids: CASVPTSGRAGTYNEQFF. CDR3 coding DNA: TGTGCTAGTGTTCCGACTAGCGGGAGGGCCGGGACCTACAATGAGCAGTTCTTC.

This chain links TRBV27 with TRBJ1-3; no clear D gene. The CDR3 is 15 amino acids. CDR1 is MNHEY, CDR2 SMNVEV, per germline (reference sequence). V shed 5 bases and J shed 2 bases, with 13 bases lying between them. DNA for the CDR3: TGTGCCAGCAGTCTACGGGCCCTAGCTGGAAACACCATATATTTT. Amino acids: CASSLRALAGNTIYF.

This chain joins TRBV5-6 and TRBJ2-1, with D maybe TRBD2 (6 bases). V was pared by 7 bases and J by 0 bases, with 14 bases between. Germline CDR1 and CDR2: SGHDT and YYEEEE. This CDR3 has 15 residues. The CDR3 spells CASLGGWASYNEQFF. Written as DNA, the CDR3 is TGTGCCAGCCTCGGGGGATGGGCCTCCTACAATGAGCAGTTCTTC. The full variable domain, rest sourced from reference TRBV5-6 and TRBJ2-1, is DAGVTQSPTHLIKTRGQQVTLRCSPKSGHDTVSWYQQALGQGPQFIFQYYEEEERQRGNFPDRFSGHQFPNYSSELNVNALLLGDSALYLCASLGGWASYNEQFFGPGTRLTVL.

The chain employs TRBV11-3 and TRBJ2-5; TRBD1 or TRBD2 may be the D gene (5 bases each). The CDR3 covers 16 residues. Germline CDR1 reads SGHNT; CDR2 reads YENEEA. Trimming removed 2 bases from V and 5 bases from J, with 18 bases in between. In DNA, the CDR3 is TGTGCCAGCAGCTTAATCGGGGCTCCAGGGCTGGAGACCCAGTACTTC. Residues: CASSLIGAPGLETQYF.

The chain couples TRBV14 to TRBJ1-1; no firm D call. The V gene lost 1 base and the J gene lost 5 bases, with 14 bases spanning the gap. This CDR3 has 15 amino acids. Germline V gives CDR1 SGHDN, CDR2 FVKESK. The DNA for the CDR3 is TGTGCCAGCAGCCAAGGGGGTCTTTCGGGGACTGAAGCTTTCTTT. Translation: CASSQGGLSGTEAFF.

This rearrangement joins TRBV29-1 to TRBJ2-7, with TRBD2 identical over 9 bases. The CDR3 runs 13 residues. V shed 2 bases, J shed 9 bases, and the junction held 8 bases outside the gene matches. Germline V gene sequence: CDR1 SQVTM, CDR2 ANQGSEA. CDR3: CSVEIAGVGGQYF. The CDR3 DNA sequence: TGCAGCGTTGAAATAGCGGGAGTGGGTGGGCAGTACTTC.

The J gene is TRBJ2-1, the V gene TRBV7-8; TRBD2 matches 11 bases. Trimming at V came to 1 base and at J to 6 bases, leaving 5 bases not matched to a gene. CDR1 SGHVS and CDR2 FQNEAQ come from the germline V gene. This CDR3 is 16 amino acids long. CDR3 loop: CASSLGLAGGSNEQFF. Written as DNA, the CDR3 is TGTGCCAGCAGCTTAGGGCTAGCGGGAGGAAGCAATGAGCAGTTCTTC.

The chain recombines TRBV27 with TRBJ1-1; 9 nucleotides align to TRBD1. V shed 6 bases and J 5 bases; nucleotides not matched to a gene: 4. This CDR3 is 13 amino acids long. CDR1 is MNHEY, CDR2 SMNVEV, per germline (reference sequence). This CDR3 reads CASRGQGGTEAFF. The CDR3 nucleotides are TGTGCCAGCAGGGGACAGGGCGGTACTGAAGCTTTCTTT.

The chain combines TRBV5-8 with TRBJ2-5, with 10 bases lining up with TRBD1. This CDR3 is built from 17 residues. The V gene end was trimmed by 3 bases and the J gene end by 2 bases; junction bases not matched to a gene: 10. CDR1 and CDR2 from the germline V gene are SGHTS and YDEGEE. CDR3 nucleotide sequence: TGTGCCAGCAGCTGGGGGGACAGGGGCAGTCGGCAAGAGACCCAGTACTTC. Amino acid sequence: CASSWGDRGSRQETQYF.

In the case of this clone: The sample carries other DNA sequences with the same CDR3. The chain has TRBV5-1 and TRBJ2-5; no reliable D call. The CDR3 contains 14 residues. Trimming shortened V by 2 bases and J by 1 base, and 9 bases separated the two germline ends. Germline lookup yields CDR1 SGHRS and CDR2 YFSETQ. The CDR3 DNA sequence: TGCGCCAGCAGCTTAGAAACGGGCCAAGAGACCCAGTACTTC. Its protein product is CASSLETGQETQYF.

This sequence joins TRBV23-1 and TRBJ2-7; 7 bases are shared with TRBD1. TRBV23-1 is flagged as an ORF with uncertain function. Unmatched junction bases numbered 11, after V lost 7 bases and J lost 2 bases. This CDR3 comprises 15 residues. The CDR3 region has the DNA TGCGCCAGCACAGTCAGATGGACAGGAACCTACGAGCAGTACTTC. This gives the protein CASTVRWTGTYEQYF.